This entry features one T cell receptor beta chain sequence. Its binding antigen is unknown. Within one base of it there is no much larger clone, and no base qualities were kept. As encoded in the germline V gene, CDR1 is MNHEY while CDR2 is SVGAGI. V sheds 0 bases and J sheds 2 bases, leaving 11 bases between their ends. Measured from the cysteine to the phenylalanine, the CDR3 is 15 residues long. Here the CDR3 DNA is all that survives: 45 bases in frame from base 1. This sample is part of a study of neurological immune-mediated disorders (dated by TCRdb to about 2019). The study in broad terms: Peripheral blood TCR-beta repertoires from HTLV-I-associated myelopathy (HAM/TSP) patients, multiple sclerosis patients and healthy controls were compared by UMI-based sequencing. The roughly 110 TCR-beta libraries included longitudinal samples, technical triplicates and paired sorted CD4+ and CD8+ T-cell subsets alongside PBMC samples. Each longitudinal HAM/TSP and healthy donor was sampled at 3 time-points spaced at roughly 3-40 month intervals. The cohort comprised 68 subjects: approximately 15 HAM/TSP patients, approximately 34 multiple sclerosis patients and approximately 20 healthy controls.

cDNA was synthesized by template-switch 5'RACE using a primer carrying a 10-nucleotide random unique molecular identifier by which each TCR transcript was tagged. Over 170 million TCR-beta sequences, covering 15-18 subjects, were produced in each sequencing run. Total RNA was extracted with the RNeasy kit. TCR-beta VDJ regions were amplified with primers for the TCR constant region and the 5'RACE anchor, using the KAPA Real-time Library Amplification kit. A first PCR added sample indexes and Illumina adaptors, after which a second PCR increased the library yield. After Ampure bead purification, the roughly 650 bp TCR product was size-selected on a 2% E-gel SizeSelection system. Before pooling, libraries had their quality checked on a Bioanalyzer, their concentration measured with Qubit, and their quantity determined with the Kapa Library Quantification kit. An Illumina HiSeq 2500 was used to sequence the libraries paired-end at 2 x 150 bp. To increase sequence diversity, about 25-31% phiX was spiked into each library pool. Per the original workflow: Quality-filtered reads were processed with the UMI-based MiGEC pipeline, which removed over 75% of raw TCR sequences during error correction. IMGT germline references were used for alignment of VDJ genes, and clonotypes were defined by a unique CDR3 amino acid sequence together with V-J genes. Clonal expansion, Shannon diversity and CDR3 relatedness (CalcPairwiseDistances, ClusterSamples) were evaluated with VDJtools, and phylogenetic trees were built with CLCbio workbench. Expanded clones were defined as having at least 8 unique UMIs, based on coefficient-of-variation modelling across technical triplicates. The public reads were reprocessed in TCRdb via fastp at Q25 and MiXCR, keeping in-frame beta chains. Each entry is one CDR3 protein sequence, shown with its most common DNA and genes. The V and J calls and clone size come from TCRdb's table, not from the authors' own analysis. For this sample there are around 60,000 distinct CDR3 sequences; approximately 11% appear just once. The ten biggest clones cover 6.6% of the sample.

Findings and caveats that apply to the study as a whole: Expanded clones from different subjects shared no identical CDR3 amino acid sequences, which suggests that TCR-beta repertoires were private in all groups. TCR clonal expansion was greatest in HAM/TSP patients and smallest in MS patients, who ranked below even healthy controls.

The time point label, as the study defines it: longitudinal time-point 1 (baseline). Libraries from unsorted PBMCs were made from 2 million PBMCs kept in RNAlater at -80 degrees C until RNA extraction. Peripheral blood was subjected to Ficoll-Hypaque density gradient centrifugation to isolate PBMCs, which were then cryopreserved in liquid nitrogen. The clonotype was recovered from a male donor with HTLV-1-associated myelopathy (HAM/TSP). This chain is built from TRBV6-5 and TRBJ2-7; 5 matching bases give a weak D call of TRBD2. Sequenced material: PBMCs. The nucleotides read TGTGCCAGCAGTTACTCAGGTGTGGAGGCCTACGAGCAGTACTTC. This translates into CASSYSGVEAYEQYF.